One and the same sample provided the 2 T cell receptor beta chains below, sequenced in a study of blood T cell repertoires in COVID-19. Method: immunoSEQ multiplex PCR; TCRdb's copy keeps in-frame clones and lacks some. The data contain under 300,000 clones, nearly 85% of them seen just once; the ten biggest clones take up 5.5%. The sample comprised peripheral blood. These receptors all stem from a human donor in a cohort sampled during active COVID-19.

The rearrangement uses TRBV6-5 and TRBJ1-6, with D unresolved. CDR3 length: 15 residues. From germline, CDR1 is MNHEY and CDR2 SVGAGI. V lost 9 bases, J lost 0 bases, and 12 bases lay in between. As DNA, the CDR3 is TGTGCCAGTAAGCACGCGAGCTCCTATAATTCACCCCTCCACTTT. Its translation is CASKHASSYNSPLHF.

The chain joins TRBV6-5 to TRBJ2-7; D may be TRBD1 (6 bases). Germline V gene sequence: CDR1 MNHEY, CDR2 SVGAGI. CDR3 size: 14 residues. Trimming stripped 4 bases from V and 6 bases from J, with 16 bases between. The CDR3 DNA reads TGTGCCAGCAGTTCCCAGGGGCGCCGGGTCGAGCAGTACTTC. Residues: CASSSQGRRVEQYF.